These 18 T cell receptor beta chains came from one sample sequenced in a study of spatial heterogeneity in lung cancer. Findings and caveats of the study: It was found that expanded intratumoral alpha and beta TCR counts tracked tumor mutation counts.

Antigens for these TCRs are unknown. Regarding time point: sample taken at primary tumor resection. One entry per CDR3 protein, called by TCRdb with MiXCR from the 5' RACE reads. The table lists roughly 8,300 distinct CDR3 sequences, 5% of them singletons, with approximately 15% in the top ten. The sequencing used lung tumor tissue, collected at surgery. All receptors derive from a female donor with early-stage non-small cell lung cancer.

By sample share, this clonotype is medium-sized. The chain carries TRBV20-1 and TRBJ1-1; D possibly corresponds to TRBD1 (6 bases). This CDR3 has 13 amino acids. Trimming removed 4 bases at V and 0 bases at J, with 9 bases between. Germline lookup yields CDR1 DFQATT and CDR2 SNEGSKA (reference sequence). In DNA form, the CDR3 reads TGCAGTGCTAAAAGGGGGATGAACACTGAAGCTTTCTTT. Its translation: CSAKRGMNTEAFF.

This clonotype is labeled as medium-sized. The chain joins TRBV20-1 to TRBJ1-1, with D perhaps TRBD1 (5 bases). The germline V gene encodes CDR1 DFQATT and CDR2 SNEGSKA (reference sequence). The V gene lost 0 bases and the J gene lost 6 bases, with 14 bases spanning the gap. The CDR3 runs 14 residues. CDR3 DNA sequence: TGCAGTGCTAGAGATCGAGGGGTTCGCGCTGAAGCTTTCTTT. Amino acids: CSARDRGVRAEAFF.

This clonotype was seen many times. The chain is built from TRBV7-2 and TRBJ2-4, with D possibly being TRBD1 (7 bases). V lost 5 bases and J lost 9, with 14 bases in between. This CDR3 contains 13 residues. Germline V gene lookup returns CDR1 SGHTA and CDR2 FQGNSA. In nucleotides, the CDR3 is TGTGCCAGCAGCCCTAACAGGGGAGGCATTCAGTACTTC. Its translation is CASSPNRGGIQYF. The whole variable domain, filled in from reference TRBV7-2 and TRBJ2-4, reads GAGVSQSPSNKVTEKGKDVELRCDPISGHTALYWYRQSLGQGLEFLIYFQGNSAPDKSGLPSDRFSAERTGGSVSTLTIQRTQQEDSAVYLCASSPNRGGIQYFGAGTRLSVL.

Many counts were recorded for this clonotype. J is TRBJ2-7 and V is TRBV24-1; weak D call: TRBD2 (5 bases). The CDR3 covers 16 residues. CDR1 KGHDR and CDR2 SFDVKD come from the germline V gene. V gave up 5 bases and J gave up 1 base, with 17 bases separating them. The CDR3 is CATSARGASGSYEQYF. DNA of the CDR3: TGTGCCACCAGTGCCCGGGGAGCCAGCGGTTCCTACGAGCAGTACTTC.

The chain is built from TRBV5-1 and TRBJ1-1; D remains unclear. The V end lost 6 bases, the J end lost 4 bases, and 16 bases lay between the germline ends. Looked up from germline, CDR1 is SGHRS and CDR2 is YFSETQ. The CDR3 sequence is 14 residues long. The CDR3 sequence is CASTKTVEGTEAFF. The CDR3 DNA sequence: TGCGCCAGCACAAAAACGGTAGAGGGCACTGAAGCTTTCTTT.

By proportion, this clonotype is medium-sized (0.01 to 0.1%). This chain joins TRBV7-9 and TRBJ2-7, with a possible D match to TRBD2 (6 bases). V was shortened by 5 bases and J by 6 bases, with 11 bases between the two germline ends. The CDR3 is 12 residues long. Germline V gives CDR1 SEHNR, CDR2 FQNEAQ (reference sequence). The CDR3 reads CASSPGGSEQYF. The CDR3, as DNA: TGTGCCAGCAGCCCTGGGGGGTCCGAGCAGTACTTC.

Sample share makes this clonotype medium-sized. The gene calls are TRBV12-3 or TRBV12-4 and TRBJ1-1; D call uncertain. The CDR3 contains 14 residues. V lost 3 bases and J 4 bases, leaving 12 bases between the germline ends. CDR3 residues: CASSFQRMSTEAFF. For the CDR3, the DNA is TGTGCCAGCAGTTTCCAGCGGATGAGCACTGAAGCTTTCTTT.

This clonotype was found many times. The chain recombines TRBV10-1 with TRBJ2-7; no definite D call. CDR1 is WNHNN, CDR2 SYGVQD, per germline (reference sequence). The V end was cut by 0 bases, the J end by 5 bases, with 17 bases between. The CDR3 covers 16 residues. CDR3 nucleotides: TGCGCCAGCAGTGAGTCACTTGGGAAATCGAGTAACGAGCAGTACTTC. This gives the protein CASSESLGKSSNEQYF.

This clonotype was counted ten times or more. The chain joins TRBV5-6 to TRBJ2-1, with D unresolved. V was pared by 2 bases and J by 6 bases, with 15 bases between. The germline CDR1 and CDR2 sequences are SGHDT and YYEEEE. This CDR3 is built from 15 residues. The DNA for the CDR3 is TGTGCCAGCAGCTTCTTGACTGGGATGGGCAATGAGCAGTTCTTC. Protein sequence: CASSFLTGMGNEQFF. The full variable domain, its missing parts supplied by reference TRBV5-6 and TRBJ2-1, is DAGVTQSPTHLIKTRGQQVTLRCSPKSGHDTVSWYQQALGQGPQFIFQYYEEEERQRGNFPDRFSGHQFPNYSSELNVNALLLGDSALYLCASSFLTGMGNEQFFGPGTRLTVL.

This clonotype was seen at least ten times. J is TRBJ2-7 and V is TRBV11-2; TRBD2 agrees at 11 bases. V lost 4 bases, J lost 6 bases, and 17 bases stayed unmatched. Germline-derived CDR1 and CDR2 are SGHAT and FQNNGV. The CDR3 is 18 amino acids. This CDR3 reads CASSSRGMGRLAGGEQYF. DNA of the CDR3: TGTGCCAGCAGCTCGAGGGGGATGGGAAGGCTAGCGGGAGGCGAGCAGTACTTC.

CDR3 DNA sequence: TGTGCCAGCAGTTTCGAAACTAGCGGGAGGAATGAGCAGTTCTTC. This codes for CASSFETSGRNEQFF. V is TRBV28 and J is TRBJ2-1; 12 bases agree with TRBD2. The CDR3 is 15 amino acids. Looked up from germline, CDR1 is MDHEN and CDR2 is SYDVKM. The trim removed 3 bases at V and 7 bases at J, leaving 4 bases unmatched.

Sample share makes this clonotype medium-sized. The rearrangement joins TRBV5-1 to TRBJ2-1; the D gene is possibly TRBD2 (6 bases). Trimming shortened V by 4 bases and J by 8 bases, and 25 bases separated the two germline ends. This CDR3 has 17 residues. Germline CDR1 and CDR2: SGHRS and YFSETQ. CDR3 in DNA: TGCGCCAGCAGCACCCGTCCGGGGGAACTAGGCGTCGATGAGCAGTTCTTC. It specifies CASSTRPGELGVDEQFF.

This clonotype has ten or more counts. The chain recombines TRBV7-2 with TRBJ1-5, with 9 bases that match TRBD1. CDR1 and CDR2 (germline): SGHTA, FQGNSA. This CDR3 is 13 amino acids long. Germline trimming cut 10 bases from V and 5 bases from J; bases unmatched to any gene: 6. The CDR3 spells CANDRGVYQPQHF. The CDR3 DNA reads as TGTGCCAACGACAGGGGGGTCTATCAGCCCCAGCATTTT.

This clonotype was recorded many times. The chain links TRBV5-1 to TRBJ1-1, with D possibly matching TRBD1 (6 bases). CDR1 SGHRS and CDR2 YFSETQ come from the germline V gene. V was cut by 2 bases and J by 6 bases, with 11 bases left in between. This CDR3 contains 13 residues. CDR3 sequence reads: CASSFEGVAEAFF. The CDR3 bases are TGCGCCAGCAGCTTTGAGGGGGTGGCTGAAGCTTTCTTT.

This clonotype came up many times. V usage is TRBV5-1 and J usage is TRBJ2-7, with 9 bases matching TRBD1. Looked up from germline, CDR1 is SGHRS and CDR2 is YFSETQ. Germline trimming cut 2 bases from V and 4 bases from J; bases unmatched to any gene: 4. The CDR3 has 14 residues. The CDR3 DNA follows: TGCGCCAGCAGCTTAACCGGGACAGGGTACGAGCAGTACTTC. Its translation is CASSLTGTGYEQYF.

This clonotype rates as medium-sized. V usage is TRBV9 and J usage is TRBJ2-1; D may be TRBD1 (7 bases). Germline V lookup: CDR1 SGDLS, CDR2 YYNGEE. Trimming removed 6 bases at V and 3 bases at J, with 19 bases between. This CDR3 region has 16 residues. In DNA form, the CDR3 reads TGTGCCAGCACCCGCATTGGAGGGGGCTTCTACAATGAGCAGTTCTTC. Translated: CASTRIGGGFYNEQFF.

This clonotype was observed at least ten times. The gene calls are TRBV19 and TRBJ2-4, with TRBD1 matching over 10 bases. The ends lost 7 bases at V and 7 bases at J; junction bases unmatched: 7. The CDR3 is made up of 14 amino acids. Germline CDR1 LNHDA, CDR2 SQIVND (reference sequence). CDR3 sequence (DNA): TGTGCCAGTACCTCCGGGACAGGGGTTAACATTCAGTACTTC. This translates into CASTSGTGVNIQYF.

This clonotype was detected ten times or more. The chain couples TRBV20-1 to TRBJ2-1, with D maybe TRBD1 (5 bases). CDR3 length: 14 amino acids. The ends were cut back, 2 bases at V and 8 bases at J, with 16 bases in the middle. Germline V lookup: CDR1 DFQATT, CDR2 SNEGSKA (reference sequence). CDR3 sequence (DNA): TGCAGTGCTAGACTAGATTACAGCAGGGATGAGCAGTTCTTC. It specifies CSARLDYSRDEQFF.